This TCR beta chain was observed in a study of T-cell reconstitution after alpha-beta-depleted transplantation in children. Broader study findings: T cells produced anew were the main source of T-cell counts and diversity one year after transplant.

With respect to this clonotype: What it binds is unknown.

The library targeted TCRbeta and was prepared with unique molecular identifiers. Using its own MiXCR run on the PCR reads, TCRdb lists one record per CDR3 protein. The sample yields 780,000 or so distinct CDR3 sequences, roughly 15% seen once. V gave up 2 bases and J gave up 5 bases, with 14 bases separating them. Looked up from germline, CDR1 is GTSNPN and CDR2 is SVGIG (reference sequence). CDR3 length equals 14 residues. The chain joins TRBV30 to TRBJ2-3; a weak D match, TRBD2 (6 bases). The receptor was isolated from a male patient between 5 and 17 years old who had a stem cell transplant for acute lymphoblastic leukemia, so the T cells may come from the graft donor. The sequenced sample was PBMCs, mostly from graft donor cells, obtained 360 days after TCRalphabeta/CD19-depleted stem cell transplant. CDR3 sequence reads: CAWSWGGAGDTQYF. DNA of the CDR3: TGTGCCTGGAGTTGGGGCGGGGCTGGAGATACGCAGTATTTT.